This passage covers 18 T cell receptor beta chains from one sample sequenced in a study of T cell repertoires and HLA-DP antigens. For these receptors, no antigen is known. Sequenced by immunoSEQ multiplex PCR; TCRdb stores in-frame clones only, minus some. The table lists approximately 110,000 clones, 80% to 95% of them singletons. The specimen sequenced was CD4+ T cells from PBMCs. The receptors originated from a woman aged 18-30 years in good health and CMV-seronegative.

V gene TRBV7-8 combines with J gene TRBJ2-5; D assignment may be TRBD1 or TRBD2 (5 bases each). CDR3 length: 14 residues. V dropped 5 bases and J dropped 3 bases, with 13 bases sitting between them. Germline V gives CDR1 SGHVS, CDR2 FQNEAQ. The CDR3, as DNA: TGTGCCAGCAGCCTCAGGGTGGGGGAAGAGACCCAGTACTTC. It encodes CASSLRVGEETQYF.

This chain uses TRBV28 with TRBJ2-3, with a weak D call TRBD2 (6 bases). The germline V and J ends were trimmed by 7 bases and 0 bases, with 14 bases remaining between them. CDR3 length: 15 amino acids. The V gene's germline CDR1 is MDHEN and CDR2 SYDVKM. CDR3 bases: TGTGCCAGCAAACGCGGAGGGTTAAGCACAGATACGCAGTATTTT. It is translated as CASKRGGLSTDTQYF.

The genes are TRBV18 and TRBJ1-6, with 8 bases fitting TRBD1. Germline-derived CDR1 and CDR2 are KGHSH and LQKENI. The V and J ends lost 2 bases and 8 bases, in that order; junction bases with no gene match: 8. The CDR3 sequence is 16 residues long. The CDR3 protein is CASSPGARQGYSPLHF. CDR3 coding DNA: TGTGCCAGCTCACCAGGGGCTCGACAGGGGTATTCACCCCTCCACTTT.

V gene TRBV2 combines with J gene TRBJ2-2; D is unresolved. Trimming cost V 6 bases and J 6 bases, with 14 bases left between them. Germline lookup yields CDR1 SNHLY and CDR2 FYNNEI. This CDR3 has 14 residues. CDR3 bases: TGTGCCAGCAGAGGCCTCCTGGGCGCCGGGGAGCTGTTTTTT. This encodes CASRGLLGAGELFF.

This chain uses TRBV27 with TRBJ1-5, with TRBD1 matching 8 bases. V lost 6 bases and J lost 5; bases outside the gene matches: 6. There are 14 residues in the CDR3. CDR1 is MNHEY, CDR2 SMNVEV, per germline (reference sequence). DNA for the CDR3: TGTGCCAGCAGCCAGACAGGGGTACATCAGCCCCAGCATTTT. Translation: CASSQTGVHQPQHF.

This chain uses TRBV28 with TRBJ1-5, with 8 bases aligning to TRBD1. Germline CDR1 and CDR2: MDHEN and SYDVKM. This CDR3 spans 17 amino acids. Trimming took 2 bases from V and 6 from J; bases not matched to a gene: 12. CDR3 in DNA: TGTGCCAGCAGTTTAACCCGGACAGGGTGGGGGATTCAGCCCCAGCATTTT. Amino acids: CASSLTRTGWGIQPQHF.

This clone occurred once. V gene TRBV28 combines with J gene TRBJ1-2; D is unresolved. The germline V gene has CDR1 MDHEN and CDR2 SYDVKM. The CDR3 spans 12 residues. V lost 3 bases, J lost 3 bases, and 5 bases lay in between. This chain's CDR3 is CASSFRDYGYTF. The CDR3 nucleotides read TGTGCCAGCAGTTTCCGGGACTATGGCTACACCTTC.

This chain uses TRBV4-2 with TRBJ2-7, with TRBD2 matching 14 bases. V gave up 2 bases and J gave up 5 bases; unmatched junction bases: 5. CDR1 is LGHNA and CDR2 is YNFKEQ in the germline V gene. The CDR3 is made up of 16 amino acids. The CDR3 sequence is CASSQLGLAGVDEQYF. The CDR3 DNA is TGTGCCAGCAGCCAATTGGGACTAGCGGGAGTAGACGAGCAGTACTTC.

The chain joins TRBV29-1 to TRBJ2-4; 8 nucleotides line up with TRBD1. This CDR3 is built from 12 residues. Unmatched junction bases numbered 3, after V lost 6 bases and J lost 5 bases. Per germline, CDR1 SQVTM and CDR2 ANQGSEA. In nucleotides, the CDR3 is TGCAGCGTGGCAGGGGGCCAAAACATTCAGTACTTC. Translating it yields CSVAGGQNIQYF. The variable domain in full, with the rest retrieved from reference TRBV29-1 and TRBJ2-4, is SAVISQKPSRDICQRGTSLTIQCQVDSQVTMMFWYRQQPGQSLTLIATANQGSEATYESGFVIDKFPISRPNLTFSTLTVSNMSPEDSSIYLCSVAGGQNIQYFGAGTRLSVL.

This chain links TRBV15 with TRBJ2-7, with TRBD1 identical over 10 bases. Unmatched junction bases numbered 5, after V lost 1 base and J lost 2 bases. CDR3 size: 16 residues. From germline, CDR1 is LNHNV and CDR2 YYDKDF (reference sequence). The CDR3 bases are TGTGCCACCAGCAGAGGGACCGGGACAGGGGCCTACGAGCAGTACTTC. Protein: CATSRGTGTGAYEQYF.

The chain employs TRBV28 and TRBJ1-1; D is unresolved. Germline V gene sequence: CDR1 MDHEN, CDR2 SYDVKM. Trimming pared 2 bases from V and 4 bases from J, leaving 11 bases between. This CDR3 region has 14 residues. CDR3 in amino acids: CASSLPEWGTEAFF. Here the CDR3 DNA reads TGTGCCAGCAGTTTACCGGAGTGGGGCACTGAAGCTTTCTTT.

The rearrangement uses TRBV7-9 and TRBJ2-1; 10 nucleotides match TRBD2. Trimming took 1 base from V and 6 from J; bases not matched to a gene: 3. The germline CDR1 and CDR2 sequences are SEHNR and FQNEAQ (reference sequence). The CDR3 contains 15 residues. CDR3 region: CASSLGLAGVNEQFF. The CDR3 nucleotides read TGTGCCAGCAGCTTAGGGCTAGCGGGAGTCAATGAGCAGTTCTTC. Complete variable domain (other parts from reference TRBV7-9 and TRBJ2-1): DTGVSQNPRHKITKRGQNVTFRCDPISEHNRLYWYRQTLGQGPEFLTYFQNEAQLEKSRLLSDRFSAERPKGSFSTLEIQRTEQGDSAMYLCASSLGLAGVNEQFFGPGTRLTVL.

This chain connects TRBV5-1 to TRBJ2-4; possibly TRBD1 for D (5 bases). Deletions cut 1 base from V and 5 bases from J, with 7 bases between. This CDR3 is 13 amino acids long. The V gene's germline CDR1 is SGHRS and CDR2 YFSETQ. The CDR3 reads CASSLQGENIQYF. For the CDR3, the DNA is TGCGCCAGCAGCTTGCAAGGGGAAAACATTCAGTACTTC.

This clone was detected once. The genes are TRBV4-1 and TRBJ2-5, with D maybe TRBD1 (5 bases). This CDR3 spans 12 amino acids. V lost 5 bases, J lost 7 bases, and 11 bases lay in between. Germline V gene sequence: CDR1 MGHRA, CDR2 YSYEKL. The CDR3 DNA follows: TGCGCCAGCAGCACCCGGCAGGGGACCCAGTACTTC. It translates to CASSTRQGTQYF.

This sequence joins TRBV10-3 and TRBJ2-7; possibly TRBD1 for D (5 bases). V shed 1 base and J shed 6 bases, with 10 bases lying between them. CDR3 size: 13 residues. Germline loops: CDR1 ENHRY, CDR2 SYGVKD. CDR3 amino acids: CAISEYRSGEQYF. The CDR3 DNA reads TGTGCCATCAGTGAGTACAGGTCGGGCGAGCAGTACTTC.

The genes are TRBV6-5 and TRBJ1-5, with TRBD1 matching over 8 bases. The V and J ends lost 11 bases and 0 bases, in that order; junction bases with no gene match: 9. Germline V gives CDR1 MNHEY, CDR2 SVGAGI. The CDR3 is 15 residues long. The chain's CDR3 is CASRTGRYSNQPQHF. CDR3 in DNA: TGTGCCTCCCGGACAGGGCGCTATAGCAATCAGCCCCAGCATTTT.

The CDR3 is CASSLAGGRQPQHF. The DNA for the CDR3 is TGTGCCAGCAGCTTGGCCGGGGGCAGACAGCCCCAGCATTTT. The chain is built from TRBV5-8 and TRBJ1-5; a weak D match, TRBD1 (6 bases). V was shortened by 0 bases and J by 7 bases, with 11 bases between the two germline ends. The CDR3 loop spans 14 amino acids. Germline V lookup: CDR1 SGHTS, CDR2 YDEGEE. The full variable domain, its missing parts supplied by reference TRBV5-8 and TRBJ1-5, is EAGVTQSPTHLIKTRGQQATLRCSPISGHTSVYWYQQALGLGLQFLLWYDEGEERNRGNFPPRFSGRQFPNYSSELNVNALELEDSALYLCASSLAGGRQPQHFGDGTRLSIL.

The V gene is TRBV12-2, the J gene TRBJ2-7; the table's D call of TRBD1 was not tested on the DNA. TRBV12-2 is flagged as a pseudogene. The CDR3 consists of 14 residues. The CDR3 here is CASRLEFGHGEQYV. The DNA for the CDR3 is TGTGCAAGTCGCTTAGAATTCGGACACGGCGAGCAGTACGTC.